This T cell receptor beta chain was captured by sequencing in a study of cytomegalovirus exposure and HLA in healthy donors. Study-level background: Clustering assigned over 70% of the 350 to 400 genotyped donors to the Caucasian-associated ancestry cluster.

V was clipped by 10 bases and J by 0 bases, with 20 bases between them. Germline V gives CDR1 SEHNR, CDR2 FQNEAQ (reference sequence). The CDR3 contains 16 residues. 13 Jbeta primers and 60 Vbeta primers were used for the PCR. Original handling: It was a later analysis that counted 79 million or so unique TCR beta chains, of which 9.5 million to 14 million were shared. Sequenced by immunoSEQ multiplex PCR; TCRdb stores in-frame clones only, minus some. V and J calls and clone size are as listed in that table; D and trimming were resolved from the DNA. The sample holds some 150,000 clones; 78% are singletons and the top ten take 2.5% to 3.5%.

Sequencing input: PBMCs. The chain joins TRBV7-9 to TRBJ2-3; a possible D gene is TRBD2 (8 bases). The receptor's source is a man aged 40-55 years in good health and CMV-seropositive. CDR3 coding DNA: TGTGCCACCCGGGAGGGGGCCGTAGTAAGCACAGATACGCAGTATTTT. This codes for CATREGAVVSTDTQYF.